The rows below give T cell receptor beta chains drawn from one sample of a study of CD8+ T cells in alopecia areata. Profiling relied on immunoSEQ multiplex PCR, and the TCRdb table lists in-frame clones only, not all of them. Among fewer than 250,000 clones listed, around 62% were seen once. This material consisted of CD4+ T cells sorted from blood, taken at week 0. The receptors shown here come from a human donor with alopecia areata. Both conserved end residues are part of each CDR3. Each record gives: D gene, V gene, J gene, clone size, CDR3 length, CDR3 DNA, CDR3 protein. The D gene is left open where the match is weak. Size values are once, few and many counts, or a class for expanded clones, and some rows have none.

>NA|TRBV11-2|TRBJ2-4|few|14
TGTGCCAGCAGCTTTATGCAGGGGGGGAACATTCAGTACTTC
CASSFMQGGNIQYF
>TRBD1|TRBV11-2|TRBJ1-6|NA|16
TGTGCCAGCAGCTCCGGGCCCGGGACAGGGATTTCATCCCTCCACTTT
CASSSGPGTGISSLHF
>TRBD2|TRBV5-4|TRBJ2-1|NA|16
TGTGCCAGCAGCTTGGGTATCGGGACTAGAGGCAATGAGCAGTTCTTC
CASSLGIGTRGNEQFF
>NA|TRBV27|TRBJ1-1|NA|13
TGTGCCAGCTCGTGGCGGATGAACACTGAAGCTTTCTTT
CASSWRMNTEAFF
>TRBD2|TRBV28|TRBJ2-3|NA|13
TGTGCCAGCAGTTTTCCCGTACGGGGGGCGCAGTATTTT
CASSFPVRGAQYF
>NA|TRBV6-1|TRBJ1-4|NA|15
TGTGCCAGCAGTAGACGACCGAATACTAATGAAAAACTGTTTTTT
CASSRRPNTNEKLFF
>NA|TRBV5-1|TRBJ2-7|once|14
TGCGCCAGCAGCTTGGCGCTACAGGACTACGAGCAGTACTTC
CASSLALQDYEQYF
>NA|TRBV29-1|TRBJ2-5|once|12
TGCAGCGTTGCAAGCGACCAAGAGACCCAGTACTTC
CSVASDQETQYF
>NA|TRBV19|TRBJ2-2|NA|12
TGTGCCAGTAGTCACAGGGCCGGGGAGCTGTTTTTT
CASSHRAGELFF
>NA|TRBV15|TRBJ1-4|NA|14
TGTGCCACCAGCAGAGCTGGGAGGAGTGAAAAACTGTTTTTT
CATSRAGRSEKLFF
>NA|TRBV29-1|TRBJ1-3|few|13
TGCAGCGTTGATAGGGCATGGGGTGGCACCATATATTTT
CSVDRAWGGTIYF
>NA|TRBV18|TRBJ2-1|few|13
TGTGCCAGCTCACAGGACAGAACAATGGAGCAGTTCTTC
CASSQDRTMEQFF
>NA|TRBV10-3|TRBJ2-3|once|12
TGTGCCATCAGTGGAAGCACAGATACGCAGTATTTT
CAISGSTDTQYF
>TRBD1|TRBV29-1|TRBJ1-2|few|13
TGCAGCGCACCGACAGGGGCCGGCTATGCGCCCACCTTC
CSAPTGAGYAPTF
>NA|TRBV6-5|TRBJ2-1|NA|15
TGTGCCAGCAGTCCCCGGACCGACTCCTACAATGAGCAGTTCTTC
CASSPRTDSYNEQFF
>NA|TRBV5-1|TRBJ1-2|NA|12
TGCGCCAGCAGCTTGGGCAGCTATGGCTACACCTTC
CASSLGSYGYTF
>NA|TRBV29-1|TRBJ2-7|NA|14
TGCAGCGTGGTTGGGCGTGGGGTCGCCTACGAGCAGTACTTC
CSVVGRGVAYEQYF
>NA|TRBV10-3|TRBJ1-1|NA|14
TGTGCCATCAGTGACTCAGGGGATATCGGAGAAGCTTTCTTT
CAISDSGDIGEAFF
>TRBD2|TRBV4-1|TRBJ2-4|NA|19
TGCGCCAGCAGCCCCTCGGGGCTAGCGGGGGAGATAGCCAAAAACATTCAGTACTTC
CASSPSGLAGEIAKNIQYF
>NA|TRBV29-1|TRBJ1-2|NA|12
TGCAGCGTTGCTTTACAGACCTATGGCTACACCTTC
CSVALQTYGYTF
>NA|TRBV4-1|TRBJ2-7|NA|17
TGCGCCAGCAGCCAGGACAGGGGTAGGACTAGCGCCTACGAGCAGTACTTC
CASSQDRGRTSAYEQYF
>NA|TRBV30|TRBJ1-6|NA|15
TGTGCCTGGAGTGTACTTCTACAGGGTAATTCACCCCTCCACTTT
CAWSVLLQGNSPLHF
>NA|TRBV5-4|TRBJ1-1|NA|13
TGTGCCAGCAGCCTACAGGGTCAGACTGAAGCTTTCTTT
CASSLQGQTEAFF
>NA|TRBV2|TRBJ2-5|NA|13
TGTGCCAGCGGCAGGGACAACCAAGAGACCCAGTACTTC
CASGRDNQETQYF
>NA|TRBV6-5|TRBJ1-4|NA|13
TGTGCCAGCAGACACGACCTGAATGAAAAACTGTTTTTT
CASRHDLNEKLFF
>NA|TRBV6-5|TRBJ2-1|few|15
TGTGCCAGCAGTTACACGGGGGTCCGGGCGGATGAGCAGTTCTTC
CASSYTGVRADEQFF
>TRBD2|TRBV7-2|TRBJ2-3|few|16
TGTGCCAGCAGCTTAGCACCTAGCGGGAGCACAGATACGCAGTATTTT
CASSLAPSGSTDTQYF
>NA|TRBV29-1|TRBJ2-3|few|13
TGCAGCGCCGAGAGGGGGTACACAGATACGCAGTATTTT
CSAERGYTDTQYF
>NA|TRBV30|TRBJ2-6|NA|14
TGTGCCTGGAGTGGTGGCCAGGGGGCCAACGTCCTGACTTTC
CAWSGGQGANVLTF
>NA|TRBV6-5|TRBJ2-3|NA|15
TGTGCCAGCAGTTCCGTGGGAGGAGGCACAGATACACAGTATTTT
CASSSVGGGTDTQYF
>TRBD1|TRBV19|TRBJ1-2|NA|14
TGTGCCAGTAGTATGGGAGGGGGCAGCTATGGCTACACCTTC
CASSMGGGSYGYTF
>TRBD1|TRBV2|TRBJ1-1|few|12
TGTGCCAGCAGTGACTGGACAGGGGAAGCTTTCTTT
CASSDWTGEAFF
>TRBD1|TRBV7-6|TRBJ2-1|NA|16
TGTGCCAGCAGCCCTCGACAGGGGAACGGTTACAATGAGCAGTTCTTC
CASSPRQGNGYNEQFF
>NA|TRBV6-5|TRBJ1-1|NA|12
TGTGCCAGCGGGACGATGAACACTGAAGCTTTCTTT
CASGTMNTEAFF
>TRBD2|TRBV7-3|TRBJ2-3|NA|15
TGTGCCAGCAGCGGATTAGCGGGAGACACAGATACGCAGTATTTT
CASSGLAGDTDTQYF
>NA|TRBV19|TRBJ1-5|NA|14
TGTGCCAGTAGTGTCGGGCTCAGCAATCAGCCCCAGCATTTT
CASSVGLSNQPQHF
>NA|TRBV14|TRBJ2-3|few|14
TGTGCCAGCAGAATGGCGGGTAGTAAAGATACGCAGTATTTT
CASRMAGSKDTQYF
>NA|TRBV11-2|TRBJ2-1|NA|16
TGTGCCAGCAGCTCACGCATGGCCGCTGGACCTAGTGAGCAGTTCTTC
CASSSRMAAGPSEQFF
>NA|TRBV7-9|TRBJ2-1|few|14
TGTGCCAGCAGCTTAGGGGACTTCGCCAGCCGGCAGTTCTTC
CASSLGDFASRQFF